In this sample, the clone carrying this T cell receptor (beta chain) turned up once. Its antigen is unidentified. The data derive from a study of T cell responses to AZD1222 COVID-19 vaccine. Produced via immunoSEQ multiplex PCR; TCRdb's table is partial and in-frame only. The table lists 79,000 or so clones, 60% to 85% of them singletons, with 27% in the top ten. This CDR3 is built from 16 residues. V lost 5 bases and J lost 0; bases outside the gene matches: 5. Germline-derived CDR1 and CDR2 are SGHTA and FQGTGA. Notes on the study in general: Clonal diversity may have been underestimated, and the donors were mostly white British, with more females than males.

The V gene is TRBV7-3, the J gene TRBJ2-2; 8 bases fit TRBD1. The sequences come from peripheral blood, collected 28 days after the second dose of the MenACWY control vaccine. The receptor was isolated from an adult who received the MenACWY meningococcal vaccine as a control. CDR3 DNA: TGTGCCAGCAGCCCCGGACAGGGTTCGAACACCGGGGAGCTGTTTTTT. Translating gives CASSPGQGSNTGELFF.